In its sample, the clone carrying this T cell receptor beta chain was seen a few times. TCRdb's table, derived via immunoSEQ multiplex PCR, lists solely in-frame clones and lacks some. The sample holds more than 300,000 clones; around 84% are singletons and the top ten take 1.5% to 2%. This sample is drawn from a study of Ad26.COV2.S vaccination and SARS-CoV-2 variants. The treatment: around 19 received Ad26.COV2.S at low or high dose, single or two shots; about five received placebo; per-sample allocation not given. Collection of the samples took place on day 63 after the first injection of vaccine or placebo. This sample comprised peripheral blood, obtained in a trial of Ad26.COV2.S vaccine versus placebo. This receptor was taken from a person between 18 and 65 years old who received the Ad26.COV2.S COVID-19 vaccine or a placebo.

In DNA, the CDR3 is TGCGCCAGCGGTATCCTCAGGGGGAATTCACCCCTCCACTTT. Amino acids: CASGILRGNSPLHF. This chain joins TRBV10-2 and TRBJ1-6, with TRBD1 matching 7 bases. This CDR3 has 14 amino acids. The germline V gene has CDR1 WSHSY and CDR2 SAAADI. The V and J ends lost 8 bases and 7 bases, in that order; junction bases with no gene match: 8.